A selection of T cell receptor beta chains follows, all from one sample in a study of cytomegalovirus exposure and HLA in healthy donors. Some clones are missing from TCRdb's copy, which holds only in-frame ones; the method was immunoSEQ multiplex PCR. The table includes some 210,000 clones, around 78% detected once. What was sequenced was PBMCs. The source of these receptors is a woman aged 18-29 years in good health and CMV-seronegative. Both conserved end residues are part of each CDR3. D genes are given only for firm matches. Clone size is shown for a subset of rows, as once, few, many or a class of expanded clone.

CDR3nt,CDR3aa,abundance,v_gene,j_gene,d_gene
TGTGCCAGCAGTTACGAAAGGAATCAGCCCCAGCATTTT,CASSYERNQPQHF,-,TRBV6-6,TRBJ1-5,-
TGTGCCAGCAGCTCCCTTACAGGGGGCTCCTACAATGAGCAGTTCTTC,CASSSLTGGSYNEQFF,-,TRBV9,TRBJ2-1,TRBD1
TGTGCCAGCAGTTTCTCAGGTGAAGCTTTCTTT,CASSFSGEAFF,-,TRBV27,TRBJ1-1,-
TGTGCCAGCAGTGATTATTATTCCGGGGAGGTCTCCGGCAATGAGCAGTTCTTC,CASSDYYSGEVSGNEQFF,-,TRBV2,TRBJ2-1,-
TGTGCCAGCAGCGTAGAAGTAGGGTTGGATGGCTACACCTTC,CASSVEVGLDGYTF,-,TRBV9,TRBJ1-2,-
TGTGCCAGCAGTTTCCAGCTCTATGGCTACACCTTC,CASSFQLYGYTF,-,TRBV28,TRBJ1-2,-
TGCGCCAGCAGCTCCCGCACCGGGGAGCTGTTTTTT,CASSSRTGELFF,-,TRBV5-1,TRBJ2-2,-
TGTGCCAGCAGCCCCCTGACAGGGACCGAAGAGACCCAGTACTTC,CASSPLTGTEETQYF,-,TRBV4-2,TRBJ2-5,TRBD1
TGTGCCAGCAGCGCAACAACAGGGGAGACTGAAGCTTTCTTT,CASSATTGETEAFF,-,TRBV9,TRBJ1-1,TRBD1
TGCAGTGCTAGGCCAGTGGTTGAAGCTTTCTTT,CSARPVVEAFF,-,TRBV20-1,TRBJ1-1,-
TGCGCCAGCAGCTTTAGCGGTCTCGAGCAGTTCTTC,CASSFSGLEQFF,-,TRBV5-1,TRBJ2-1,-
TGTGCCAGCAAAAAGTACAATGAGCAGTTCTTC,CASKKYNEQFF,-,TRBV6-6,TRBJ2-1,-
TGCGCCAGCAGCTTGGGGCCCGGGACAGGGGGTAAAGAGCAGTACTTC,CASSLGPGTGGKEQYF,-,TRBV5-1,TRBJ2-7,TRBD1
TGTGCCAGCAGCGTAGGTATCAGCGGGCATTACGAGCAGTACTTC,CASSVGISGHYEQYF,-,TRBV9,TRBJ2-7,-
TGTGCCAGCCATTCCGGCGCGACCGGGGAGCTGTTTTTT,CASHSGATGELFF,-,TRBV7-9,TRBJ2-2,-
TGTGCCAGCAGCTTGGGACAGATCGGGGAGCTGTTTTTT,CASSLGQIGELFF,-,TRBV11-3,TRBJ2-2,TRBD1
TGTGCCAGCAGCCAAGGACACCTTGGGGAGACCCAGTACTTC,CASSQGHLGETQYF,-,TRBV6-1,TRBJ2-5,-
TGTGCCAGCAGTTATTGGAGCCAGGGCTCCTACGAGCAGTACTTC,CASSYWSQGSYEQYF,-,TRBV27,TRBJ2-7,-
TGTGCCAGCAGTTCCCTAACGCAAGCGGGAAGAGGTTACGAGCAGTACTTC,CASSSLTQAGRGYEQYF,once,TRBV27,TRBJ2-7,TRBD2
TGTGCCAGCAGTTACGGTGAGGGAGAAGGCTACGAGCAGTACTTC,CASSYGEGEGYEQYF,-,TRBV6-5,TRBJ2-7,-
TGTGCCAGTAGAAATTCCGGGACTAGCATCAATGAGCAGTTCTTC,CASRNSGTSINEQFF,-,TRBV19,TRBJ2-1,TRBD2
TGTGCCAGCAGCCAAGATGGCGGGGACGAGCAGTACTTC,CASSQDGGDEQYF,-,TRBV4-2,TRBJ2-7,-
TGTGCCAGCAGTTCCAGGGACATTGGGTATGGCTACACCTTC,CASSSRDIGYGYTF,-,TRBV27,TRBJ1-2,-
TGTGCCAGCAGTGACAGTTTCAATCAGCCCCAGCATTTT,CASSDSFNQPQHF,-,TRBV6-6,TRBJ1-5,-
TGTGCCAGCAGCTTAACCTCACAGGGAACCTACGAGCAGTACTTC,CASSLTSQGTYEQYF,once,TRBV13,TRBJ2-7,-
TGCGCCAGCAGCCAGGCACCAAGAGGGTACGATGGCTACACCTTC,CASSQAPRGYDGYTF,-,TRBV4-1,TRBJ1-2,-
TGTGCCAGCAGCTCTAGCGGGAGGCGAGATACGCAGTATTTT,CASSSSGRRDTQYF,-,TRBV7-3,TRBJ2-3,TRBD2
TGTGCCAGCTTAAACGGGCGTCATAGCGGGAGGGCTTACAATGAGCAGTTCTTC,CASLNGRHSGRAYNEQFF,-,TRBV28,TRBJ2-1,TRBD2
TGTGCCAGCAGCTTGCTAGGACAGGGTATCAACGAGCAGTACTTC,CASSLLGQGINEQYF,-,TRBV5-6,TRBJ2-7,TRBD1
TGTGCCAGCAGTCCTAGCGGGCAAGAGACCCAGTACTTC,CASSPSGQETQYF,-,TRBV6-5,TRBJ2-5,TRBD2
TGCGCCAGCAGCTTGGGGGGTAGCGCCCCGAACACTGAAGCTTTCTTT,CASSLGGSAPNTEAFF,-,TRBV5-1,TRBJ1-1,-
TGTGCCAGCAGGGGATGGGGAGCTAGGGGAGGGGAGACCCAGTACTTC,CASRGWGARGGETQYF,-,TRBV27,TRBJ2-5,TRBD2
TGTGCCAGCAGTTTAAATTCGGCTAGCGGGAGTCAGAATGAGCAGTTCTTC,CASSLNSASGSQNEQFF,-,TRBV28,TRBJ2-1,TRBD2
TGCGCCAGCAGCTTGGTCCCGGGGCCCTATGGCTACACCTTC,CASSLVPGPYGYTF,-,TRBV5-1,TRBJ1-2,-
TGTGCCAGCAGGGAGCGACAGCCCAATATAGAAAAACTGTTTTTT,CASRERQPNIEKLFF,-,TRBV6-1,TRBJ1-4,-
TGTGCCTGGAGTGTACAAGGGTCCTACGAGCAGTACTTC,CAWSVQGSYEQYF,-,TRBV30,TRBJ2-7,-
TGTGCCAGCAGTTCCGGGCCCTACGAGCAGTACTTC,CASSSGPYEQYF,-,TRBV28,TRBJ2-7,-
TGCGCCAGCAGACCTAACGCCGGGCAGTATGAGCAGTTCTTC,CASRPNAGQYEQFF,-,TRBV5-1,TRBJ2-1,-
TGCAGCGTTGACCAGGGGGGATTTTTCTTT,CSVDQGGFFF,-,TRBV29-1,TRBJ1-1,TRBD1
TGTGCCAGCAGCCCCGACATGAGGTGGGACACTGAAGCTTTCTTT,CASSPDMRWDTEAFF,-,TRBV4-2,TRBJ1-1,-
TGTGCCAGCAGCTTGGGGCTGACCCCGCCCCTAGACGAGCAGTACTTC,CASSLGLTPPLDEQYF,few,TRBV5-6,TRBJ2-7,-
TGCGCCAGCAGCATGACAACCGGGACGGAAACCTACGAGCAGTACTTC,CASSMTTGTETYEQYF,-,TRBV5-1,TRBJ2-7,-
TGTGCCAGCAGTGCTCCATTATCGGTCTATTATGGCTACACCTTC,CASSAPLSVYYGYTF,-,TRBV6-6,TRBJ1-2,-
TGTGCCAGCAGCCCGGGACTAGCGGGAGCCGGGGAGCTGTTTTTT,CASSPGLAGAGELFF,-,TRBV7-8,TRBJ2-2,TRBD2